The 3 T cell receptor beta chains reported below all come from one sample, sequenced in a study of blood T cell repertoires in COVID-19. TCRdb's copy holds only in-frame clones and misses some; the assay was immunoSEQ multiplex PCR. The table lists about 220,000 clones, around four fifths of them singletons. Sequenced sample: peripheral blood. These TCRs come from a woman aged 70-85 years with acute or convalescent COVID-19.

The chain is built from TRBV7-2 and TRBJ1-2, with TRBD1 matching 7 bases. CDR3 size: 16 residues. Trimming took 0 bases from V and 0 from J; bases not matched to a gene: 4. The germline V gene encodes CDR1 SGHTA and CDR2 FQGNSA. CDR3 sequence: CASSLAQGPSNYGYTF. The CDR3 DNA reads TGTGCCAGCAGCTTAGCACAGGGGCCATCTAACTATGGCTACACCTTC.

In this sample, this clone turned up once. The chain carries TRBV5-4 and TRBJ1-1, with 8 bases lining up with TRBD1. Germline loops: CDR1 SGHNT, CDR2 YYREEE (reference sequence). The CDR3 covers 14 residues. The J segment lost 6 bases and the V segment lost 3 bases, leaving 7 bases of the junction unmatched. CDR3 amino acids: CASSSRTGFAEAFF. CDR3 nucleotides: TGTGCCAGCAGCTCCCGGACAGGGTTCGCTGAAGCTTTCTTT. Looking up the rest from reference TRBV5-4 and TRBJ1-1 gives the full variable domain: ETGVTQSPTHLIKTRGQQVTLRCSSQSGHNTVSWYQQALGQGPQFIFQYYREEENGRGNFPPRFSGLQFPNYSSELNVNALELDDSALYLCASSSRTGFAEAFFGQGTRLTVV.

V and J are TRBV4-3 and TRBJ2-5; 9 positions match TRBD2. This CDR3 has 15 amino acids. With 4 bases clipped from V and 5 bases from J, the junction kept 8 bases outside the gene matches. Germline values: CDR1 LGHNA, CDR2 YSLEER. CDR3 coding DNA: TGCGCCAGCAGCCCGGGGGGACTAGCCGGGGAGACCCAGTACTTC. This gives the protein CASSPGGLAGETQYF.